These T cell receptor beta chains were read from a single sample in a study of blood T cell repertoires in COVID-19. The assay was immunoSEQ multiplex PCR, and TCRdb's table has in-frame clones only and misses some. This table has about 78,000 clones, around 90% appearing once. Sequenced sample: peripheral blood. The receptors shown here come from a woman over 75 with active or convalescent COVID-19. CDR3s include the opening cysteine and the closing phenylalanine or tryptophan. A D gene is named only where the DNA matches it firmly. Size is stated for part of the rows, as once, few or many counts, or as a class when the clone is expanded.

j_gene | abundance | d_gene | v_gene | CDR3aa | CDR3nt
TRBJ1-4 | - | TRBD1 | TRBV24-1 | CATSDSGTGANEKLFF | TGTGCCACCAGTGATTCAGGGACAGGGGCTAATGAAAAACTGTTTTTT
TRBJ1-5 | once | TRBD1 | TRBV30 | CAWGIGTGGQPQHF | TGTGCCTGGGGAATCGGGACAGGGGGACAGCCCCAGCATTTT
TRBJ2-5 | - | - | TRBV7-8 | CASRFRGQETQYF | TGTGCCAGCAGGTTTAGGGGCCAAGAGACCCAGTACTTC
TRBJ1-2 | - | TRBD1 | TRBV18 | CASSPFKGTGDGYTF | TGTGCCAGCTCACCTTTCAAAGGGACAGGGGATGGCTACACCTTC
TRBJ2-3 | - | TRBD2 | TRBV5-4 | CASSLVTGGVTDTQYF | TGTGCCAGCAGCTTGGTAACGGGAGGAGTCACAGATACGCAGTATTTT
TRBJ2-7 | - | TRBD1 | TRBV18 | CASSLNRGEGLYEQYF | TGTGCCAGCTCACTTAACAGGGGTGAGGGTCTCTACGAGCAGTACTTC
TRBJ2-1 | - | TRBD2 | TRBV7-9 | CASSPQLAGGNEQFF | TGTGCCAGCAGCCCTCAACTAGCGGGAGGCAATGAGCAGTTCTTC
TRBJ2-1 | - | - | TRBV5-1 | CASSSTTSYNEQFF | TGCGCCAGCAGCTCGACAACCTCCTACAATGAGCAGTTCTTC
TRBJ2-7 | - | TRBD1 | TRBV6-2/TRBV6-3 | CASSFSGTGNEQYF | TGTGCCAGCAGTTTTTCCGGGACAGGGAACGAGCAGTACTTC
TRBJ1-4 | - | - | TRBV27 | CASRPTGFLDEKLFF | TGTGCCAGCAGGCCTACAGGGTTCCTAGATGAAAAACTGTTTTTT
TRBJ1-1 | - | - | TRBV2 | CASSPQAGAFF | TGTGCCAGCAGCCCACAGGCTGGGGCTTTCTTT
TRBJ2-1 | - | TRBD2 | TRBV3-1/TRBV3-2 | CASSIAGYEQFF | TGTGCCAGCAGCATAGCGGGGTACGAGCAGTTCTTC
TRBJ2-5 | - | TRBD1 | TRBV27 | CASSPRPDRALGTQYF | TGTGCCAGCAGTCCCCGCCCAGACAGGGCTTTGGGGACCCAGTACTTC
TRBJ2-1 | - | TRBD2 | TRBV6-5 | CASSTPGTSRFF | TGTGCCAGCAGTACGCCCGGGACTAGCCGGTTCTTC
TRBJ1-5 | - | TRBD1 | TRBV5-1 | CASSLAGTVGQPQHF | TGCGCCAGCAGCTTGGCCGGGACAGTGGGTCAGCCCCAGCATTTT
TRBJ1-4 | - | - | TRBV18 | CASSPFVTTNEKLFF | TGTGCCAGCTCACCGTTTGTAACAACTAATGAAAAACTGTTTTTT
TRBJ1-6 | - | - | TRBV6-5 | CASSYSGRGDSPLHF | TGTGCCAGCAGTTACTCCGGCAGGGGAGATTCACCCCTCCACTTT
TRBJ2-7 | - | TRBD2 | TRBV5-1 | CASGAGQSSYEQYF | TGCGCCAGCGGAGCGGGGCAAAGCTCCTACGAGCAGTACTTC
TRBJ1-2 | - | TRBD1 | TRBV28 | CASSSDRGYGYTF | TGTGCCAGCAGCTCTGACAGGGGCTATGGCTACACCTTC
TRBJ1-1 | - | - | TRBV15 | CATSRDSERSEAFF | TGTGCCACCAGCAGAGATAGCGAACGCAGTGAAGCTTTCTTT
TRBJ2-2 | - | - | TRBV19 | CATARVNTGELFF | TGTGCCACCGCCAGGGTGAACACCGGGGAGCTGTTTTTT
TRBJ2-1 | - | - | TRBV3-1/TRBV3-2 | CASSQLPQDNEQFF | TGTGCCAGCAGCCAACTCCCACAAGACAATGAGCAGTTCTTC
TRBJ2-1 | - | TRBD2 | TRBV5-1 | CASSLAPGLAINEQFF | TGCGCCAGCAGCTTGGCACCAGGACTAGCAATCAATGAGCAGTTCTTC
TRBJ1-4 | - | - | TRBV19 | CASSMLGEKLFF | TGTGCCAGTAGTATGCTCGGGGAAAAACTGTTTTTT
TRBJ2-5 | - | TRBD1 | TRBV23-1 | CASSLIGGQREETQYF | TGCGCCAGCAGTCTTATAGGGGGACAGCGAGAAGAGACCCAGTACTTC
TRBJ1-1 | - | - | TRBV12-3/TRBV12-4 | CASSLVSHFEAFF | TGTGCCAGCAGTTTAGTAAGCCATTTTGAAGCTTTCTTT
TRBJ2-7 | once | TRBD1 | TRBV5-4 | CASSPVAGGAYEQYF | TGTGCCAGCAGCCCTGTAGCAGGGGGCGCCTACGAGCAGTACTTC
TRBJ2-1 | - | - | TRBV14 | CASSQVGGLGFGEQFF | TGTGCCAGCAGCCAAGTAGGCGGTCTGGGTTTCGGTGAGCAGTTCTTC
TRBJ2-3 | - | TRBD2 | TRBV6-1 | CASSGALAGETDTQYF | TGTGCCAGCAGTGGAGCGTTAGCGGGAGAGACAGATACGCAGTATTTT
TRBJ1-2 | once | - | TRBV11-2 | CASSAFSRGRNYGYTF | TGTGCCAGCAGCGCATTCTCCAGGGGAAGGAACTATGGCTACACCTTC
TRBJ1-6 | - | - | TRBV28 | CASSRRAANSPLHF | TGTGCCAGCAGCCGCAGGGCAGCCAATTCACCCCTCCACTTT
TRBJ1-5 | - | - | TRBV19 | CASSTPQGLGYQPQHF | TGTGCCAGTAGTACGCCACAGGGTTTGGGGTATCAGCCCCAGCATTTT